Following are 12 T cell receptor beta chains from one sample sequenced in a study of sequential checkpoint blockade in melanoma. Sample treatment: randomized to nivolumab then ipilimumab (arm A) or the reverse (arm B). TCRdb's copy holds only in-frame clones and misses some; the assay was immunoSEQ multiplex PCR. Among 30,000 to 40,000 clones listed, just under 85% were seen once. The sequencing used CD8+ T cells sorted from blood (inferred from file names), collected from a patient given nivolumab and ipilimumab in sequence. The receptors derive from a human donor with melanoma.

This chain connects TRBV6-1 to TRBJ2-2, with a tentative D call TRBD2 (5 bases). The V gene's germline CDR1 is MNHNS and CDR2 SASEGT. This CDR3 contains 13 residues. The ends were cut back, 11 bases at V and 5 bases at J, with 15 bases in the middle. As DNA, the CDR3 is TGTGCCGGCACACCGGGGATGACCGGGGAGCTGTTTTTT. Translating gives CAGTPGMTGELFF.

The rearrangement uses TRBV29-1 and TRBJ2-5; a weak D match, TRBD2 (5 bases). The closer fit of TRBJ2-7 to the DNA end suggests the J call may be wrong. Germline-derived CDR1 and CDR2 are SQVTM and ANQGSEA. The CDR3 covers 13 residues. CDR3 loop: CSVVRASTYEQYF. As DNA, the CDR3 is TGCAGCGTTGTGAGGGCGAGTACCTACGAGCAGTACTTC.

Within the sample, this clone is medium-sized (0.01 to 0.1%). This chain joins TRBV6-4 and TRBJ1-1; the D is unclear. CDR1 MRHNA and CDR2 SNTAGT come from the germline V gene. The V and J ends lost 6 bases and 4 bases respectively, with 9 bases between them. The CDR3 is made up of 12 amino acids. The CDR3 is CASRGEGTEAFF. The DNA for the CDR3 is TGTGCCAGCAGAGGTGAGGGCACTGAAGCTTTCTTT.

The chain employs TRBV18 and TRBJ1-5, with TRBD1 identical over 8 bases. Losses at the gene ends were 5 bases for V and 2 bases for J; bases not matched to a gene: 8. The CDR3 consists of 16 residues. The germline V gene has CDR1 KGHSH and CDR2 LQKENI. CDR3 sequence (DNA): TGTGCCAGCTCATTTGAGCCGGACAGGGGCAATCAGCCCCAGCATTTT. Protein sequence: CASSFEPDRGNQPQHF.

This chain connects TRBV7-6 to TRBJ1-1; TRBD1 might be the D (5 bases). This CDR3 has 13 amino acids. Trimming cost V 1 base and J 10 bases, with 13 bases left between them. Germline CDR1 is SGHVS and CDR2 is FNYEAQ. The CDR3 DNA reads TGTGCCAGCAGCTTAGGGGGGGGAAGGGGAGCTTTCTTT. Residues: CASSLGGGRGAFF.

The chain recombines TRBV14 with TRBJ2-1, with a possible D match to TRBD1 (5 bases). Germline loops: CDR1 SGHDN, CDR2 FVKESK. V dropped 0 bases and J dropped 8 bases, with 8 bases sitting between them. This CDR3 comprises 13 residues. CDR3 DNA sequence: TGTGCCAGCAGCCAAGACAGGGCCGATGAGCAGTTCTTC. This encodes CASSQDRADEQFF. Looking up the rest from reference TRBV14 and TRBJ2-1 gives the full variable domain: EAGVTQFPSHSVIEKGQTVTLRCDPISGHDNLYWYRRVMGKEIKFLLHFVKESKQDESGMPNNRFLAERTGGTYSTLKVQPAELEDSGVYFCASSQDRADEQFFGPGTRLTVL.

The genes are TRBV10-2 and TRBJ2-5; tentative D call: TRBD1 (6 bases). V lost 2 bases to trimming and J lost 2 bases, with 18 bases between them. CDR3 length: 17 amino acids. The germline V gene encodes CDR1 WSHSY and CDR2 SAAADI. The CDR3 sequence: CASSEPRDMIRQETQYF. DNA of the CDR3: TGCGCCAGCAGTGAGCCCCGGGACATGATAAGGCAAGAGACCCAGTACTTC.

The V call is TRBV28, the J call TRBJ2-7; D ambiguous. The CDR3 runs 13 residues. V lost 3 bases and J lost 0, with 6 bases in between. Germline V gene sequence: CDR1 MDHEN, CDR2 SYDVKM. CDR3 bases: TGTGCCAGCAGTTTGGCCGACTCCTACGAGCAGTACTTC. Protein product: CASSLADSYEQYF.

The V gene is TRBV5-1, the J gene TRBJ2-7; perhaps TRBD1 as D (6 bases). Germline V gene data show CDR1 as SGHRS and CDR2 as YFSETQ. This CDR3 is built from 14 residues. Trimming pared 2 bases from V and 5 bases from J, leaving 14 bases between. The chain's CDR3 is CASSLQGPQDEQYF. CDR3 coding DNA: TGCGCCAGCAGCTTACAGGGCCCCCAGGACGAGCAGTACTTC.

The chain uses TRBV13 and TRBJ1-1; D gene unclear. Germline V gene lookup returns CDR1 PRHDT and CDR2 FYEKMQ (reference sequence). The CDR3 length is 14 residues. Trimming left V 4 bases short and J 0 bases short, with 9 bases between. The CDR3 reads CASSSPTVNTEAFF. The CDR3 DNA follows: TGTGCCAGCAGCTCCCCCACAGTGAACACTGAAGCTTTCTTT.

The chain employs TRBV27 and TRBJ2-5; 7 nucleotides match TRBD1. The DNA end is more similar to TRBJ2-7, so the J call may be wrong. The CDR3 length is 13 residues. Germline-derived CDR1 and CDR2 are MNHEY and SMNVEV (reference sequence). CDR3 region: CASSRGQSYEQYF. The CDR3 DNA sequence: TGTGCCAGCAGCCGGGGACAGTCCTACGAGCAGTACTTC.

This chain connects TRBV5-1 to TRBJ2-7; D remains ambiguous. This CDR3 is 11 amino acids long. Per the germline V gene, CDR1 is SGHRS and CDR2 is YFSETQ. The V gene lost 3 bases and the J gene lost 3 bases, with 4 bases spanning the gap. The CDR3, as DNA: TGCGCCAGCAGCTATAACTACGAGCAGTACTTC. The encoded protein is CASSYNYEQYF. The full variable domain, its missing parts supplied by reference TRBV5-1 and TRBJ2-7, is KAGVTQTPRYLIKTRGQQVTLSCSPISGHRSVSWYQQTPGQGLQFLFEYFSETQRNKGNFPGRFSGRQFSNSRSEMNVSTLELGDSALYLCASSYNYEQYFGPGTRLTVT.